Below, one T cell receptor (beta chain) is given with its context. The antigen is unknown. This entry belongs to a study of blood T cells in healthy people across ages. Study-level points and caveats: Per-million-T-cell TCR beta diversity fell roughly linearly with age. Naive and antigen-experienced cells were not separated, limiting conclusive comparison. Strong correlation linked observed beta diversity and percent naive T cells.

CDR3 length: 15 residues. Germline CDR1 SGDLS, CDR2 YYNGEE. The V and J ends lost 1 base and 0 bases, in that order; junction bases with no gene match: 2. With a J-beta primer mix and a sample-barcoded 5' primer, a second PCR ran about 6 to 11 cycles. TCRdb re-derived calls from the 5' RACE reads in MiXCR, one entry per CDR3 protein. Among roughly 1,700,000 distinct CDR3 sequences, roughly 28% were seen once, and the ten largest hold 7.7%. PBMCs, at least 7 million per sample, were isolated. The genes are TRBV9 and TRBJ2-3, with 7 nucleotides matching TRBD2. Sequencing was done on a sample of blood. The source is a woman in her 30s in good health. Here the CDR3 reads CASSVTSDSTDTQYF. CDR3 in DNA: TGTGCCAGCAGCGTAACTAGCGACAGCACAGATACGCAGTATTTT.